This T cell receptor (beta chain) comes out of a study of CXCR3-negative and CXCR3-positive naive CD8 T cells. In the study overall: Sequencing brought in 130 million to 150 million TRB reads altogether, and each library got about 1.5 +/- 0.3 million. Points from the study as a whole: Naive subsets had comparable surface CD5; TCR strength was inferred from TRB CDR3 properties. CXCR3-negative naive cells had less hydrophobic TRB CDR3s than did CXCR3-positive naive cells.

Of note for this clonotype: Its antigen is currently unknown.

The TRB libraries of cDNA were built by UMI-labeled 5' RACE. TCRdb re-called the 5' RACE reads and gives one entry per CDR3 protein, without DNA. The sample data list around 63,000 distinct CDR3 sequences. Germline CDR1 reads LGHNA; CDR2 reads YSLEER. The CDR3 runs to 17 residues. This receptor was taken from a human donor in good health. Some clones in this sample may be carry-over from other donors' samples. The sample taken for sequencing was naive CXCR3+ CD8+ T cells from blood. Subset of the sample: CD45RO-CCR7+CD27+CD95- naive CD8+ T cells expressing CXCR3 (TNR3+). V usage is TRBV4-3 and J usage is TRBJ2-1; the D call from TCRdb, TRBD2, cannot be confirmed without DNA. The CDR3 reads CASSRSGLAGVGNEQFF.